This T cell receptor beta chain was observed in a study of CD8 T cells in ankylosing spondylitis. Regarding the study as a whole: Seemingly characteristic of ankylosing spondylitis blood was a TCR beta motif consisting of under ten highly homologous variants.

The CDR3 is 15 amino acids. The germline CDR1 and CDR2 sequences are DFQATT and SNEGSKA (reference sequence). V gave up 5 bases and J gave up 2 bases; unmatched junction bases: 8. Turning to this clonotype: Antigen specificity is unknown.

MiXCR was run by TCRdb on the 5' RACE reads, yielding one entry per CDR3 protein. The sample has approximately 550,000 distinct CDR3 sequences, approximately 11% seen once; the top ten hold about 6.5%. This sequence was found in a male donor with ankylosing spondylitis. This chain joins TRBV20-1 and TRBJ2-3, with 9 bases matching TRBD2. What was sequenced was blood, either unsorted or a sorted T cell fraction (not recorded which). The CDR3 protein is CSASAGGVYTDTQYF. The CDR3 nucleotides are TGCAGTGCTTCTGCGGGAGGGGTCTACACAGATACGCAGTATTTT.